The clone carrying this TCR beta chain was seen ten or more times. What it binds is not known. The CDR3 has 13 amino acids. Trimming left V 3 bases short and J 0 bases short, with 6 bases between. CDR1 is MGHRA and CDR2 is YSYEKL in the germline V gene. This record comes from a study of T-cell memory formation after mild COVID-19. TCRdb used MiXCR to reprocess the 5' RACE reads, holding one entry per CDR3 protein. Altogether some 110,000 distinct CDR3 sequences are present, around 11% being singletons, with the ten largest covering around 30%. The study's findings and limits: Pre-infection memory already had some responding clones, implying cross-reactive memory joined.

The TCR sequence derives from an adult woman who had mild COVID-19 (a few samples of this study predate the infection). Cell type and time point are not known. Sequencing used PBMCs or a T cell subset sorted from them (not recorded which). This chain links TRBV4-1 with TRBJ2-7, with D perhaps matching TRBD1 (5 bases). Written as DNA, the CDR3 is TGCGCCAGCAGCCACGACAGCTCCTACGAGCAGTACTTC. It specifies CASSHDSSYEQYF.